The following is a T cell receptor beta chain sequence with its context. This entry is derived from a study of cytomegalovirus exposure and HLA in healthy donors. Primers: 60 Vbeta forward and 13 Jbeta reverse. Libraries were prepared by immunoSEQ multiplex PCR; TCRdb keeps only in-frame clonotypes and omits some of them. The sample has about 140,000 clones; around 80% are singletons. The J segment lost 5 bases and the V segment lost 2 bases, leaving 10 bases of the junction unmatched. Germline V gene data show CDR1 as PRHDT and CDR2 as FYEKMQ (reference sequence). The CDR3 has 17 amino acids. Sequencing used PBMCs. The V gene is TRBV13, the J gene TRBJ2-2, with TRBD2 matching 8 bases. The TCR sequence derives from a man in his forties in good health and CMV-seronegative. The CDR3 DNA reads TGTGCCAGCAGCTTACACCTGAGCGGGGGAAATACCGGGGAGCTGTTTTTT. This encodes CASSLHLSGGNTGELFF.